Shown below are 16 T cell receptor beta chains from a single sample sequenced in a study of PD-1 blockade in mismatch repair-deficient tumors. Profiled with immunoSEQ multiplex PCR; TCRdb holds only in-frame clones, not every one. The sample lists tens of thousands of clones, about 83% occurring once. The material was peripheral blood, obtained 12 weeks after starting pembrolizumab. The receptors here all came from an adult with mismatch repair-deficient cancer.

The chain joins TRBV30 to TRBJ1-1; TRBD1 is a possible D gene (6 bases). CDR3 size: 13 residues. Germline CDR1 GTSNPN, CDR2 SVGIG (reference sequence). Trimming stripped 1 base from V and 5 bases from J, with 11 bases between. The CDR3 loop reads CAWSAGGETEAFF. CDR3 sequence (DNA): TGTGCCTGGAGTGCTGGGGGCGAAACTGAAGCTTTCTTT.

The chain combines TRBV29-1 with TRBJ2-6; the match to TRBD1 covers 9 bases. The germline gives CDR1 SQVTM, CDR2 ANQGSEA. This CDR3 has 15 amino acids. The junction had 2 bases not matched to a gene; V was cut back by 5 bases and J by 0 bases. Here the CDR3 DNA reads TGCAGCGTTCGGGACAGGGACTCTGGGGCCAACGTCCTGACTTTC. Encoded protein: CSVRDRDSGANVLTF.

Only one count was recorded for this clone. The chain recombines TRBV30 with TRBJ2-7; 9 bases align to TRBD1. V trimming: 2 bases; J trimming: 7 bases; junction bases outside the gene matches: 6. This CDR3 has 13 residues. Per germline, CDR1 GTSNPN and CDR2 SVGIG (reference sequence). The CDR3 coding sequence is TGTGCCTGGAGTTTGGGACAGGGTGGTGAGCAGTACTTC. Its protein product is CAWSLGQGGEQYF.

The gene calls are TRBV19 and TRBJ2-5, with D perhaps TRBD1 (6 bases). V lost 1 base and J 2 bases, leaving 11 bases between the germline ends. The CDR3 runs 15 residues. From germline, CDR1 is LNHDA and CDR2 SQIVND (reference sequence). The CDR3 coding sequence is TGTGCCAGTAGTATAGGAGGGGGTTTACAAGAGACCCAGTACTTC. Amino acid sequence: CASSIGGGLQETQYF.

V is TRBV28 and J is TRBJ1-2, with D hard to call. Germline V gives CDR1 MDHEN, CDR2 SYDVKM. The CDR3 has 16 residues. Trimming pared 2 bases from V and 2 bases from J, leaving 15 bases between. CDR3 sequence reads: CASSLPLRRRNYGYTF. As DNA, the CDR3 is TGTGCCAGCAGTTTACCCCTGAGGAGGAGAAACTATGGCTACACCTTC.

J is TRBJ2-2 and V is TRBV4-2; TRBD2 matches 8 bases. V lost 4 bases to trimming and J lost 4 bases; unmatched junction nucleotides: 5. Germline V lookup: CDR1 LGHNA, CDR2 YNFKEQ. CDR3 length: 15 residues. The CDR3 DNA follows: TGTGCCAGCAGCCTCGGGACTAGGAGCACCGGGGAGCTGTTTTTT. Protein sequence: CASSLGTRSTGELFF.

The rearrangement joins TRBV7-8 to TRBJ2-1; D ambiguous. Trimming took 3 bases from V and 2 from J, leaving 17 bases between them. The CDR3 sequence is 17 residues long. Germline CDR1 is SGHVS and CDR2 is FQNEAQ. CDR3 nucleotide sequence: TGTGCCAGCAGCTTTTCTATCGGTAGCCGAGCCTACAATGAGCAGTTCTTC. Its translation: CASSFSIGSRAYNEQFF.

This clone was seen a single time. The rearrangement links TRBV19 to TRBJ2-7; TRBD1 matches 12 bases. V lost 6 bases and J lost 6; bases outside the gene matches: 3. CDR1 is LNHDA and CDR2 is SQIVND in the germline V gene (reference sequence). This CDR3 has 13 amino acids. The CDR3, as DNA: TGTGCCAGTAGCGGGACAGGGGGCTCCGAGCAGTACTTC. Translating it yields CASSGTGGSEQYF.

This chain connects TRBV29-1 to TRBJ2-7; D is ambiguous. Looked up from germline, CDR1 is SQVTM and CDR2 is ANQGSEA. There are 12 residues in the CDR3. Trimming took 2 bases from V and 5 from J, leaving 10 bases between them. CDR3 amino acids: CSVEMGSDEQYF. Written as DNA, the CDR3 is TGCAGCGTTGAAATGGGGTCGGACGAGCAGTACTTC.

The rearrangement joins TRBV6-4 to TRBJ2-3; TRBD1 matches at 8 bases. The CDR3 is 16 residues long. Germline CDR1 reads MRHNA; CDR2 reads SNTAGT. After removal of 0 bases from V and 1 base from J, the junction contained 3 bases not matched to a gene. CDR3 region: CASSDSETGGTDTQYF. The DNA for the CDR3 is TGTGCCAGCAGTGACTCTGAGACAGGGGGCACAGATACGCAGTATTTT.

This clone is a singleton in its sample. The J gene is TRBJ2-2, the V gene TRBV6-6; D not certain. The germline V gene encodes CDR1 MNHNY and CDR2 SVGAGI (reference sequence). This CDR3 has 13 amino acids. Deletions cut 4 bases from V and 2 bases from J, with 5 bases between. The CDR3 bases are TGTGCCAGCAGTTCGGGTAACACCGGGGAGCTGTTTTTT. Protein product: CASSSGNTGELFF.

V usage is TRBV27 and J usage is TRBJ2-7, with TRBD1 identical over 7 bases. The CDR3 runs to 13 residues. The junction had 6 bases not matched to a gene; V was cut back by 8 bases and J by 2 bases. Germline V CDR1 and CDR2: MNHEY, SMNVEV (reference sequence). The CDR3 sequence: CASRPGTAYEQYF. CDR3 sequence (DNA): TGTGCCAGCCGGCCCGGGACAGCCTACGAGCAGTACTTC.

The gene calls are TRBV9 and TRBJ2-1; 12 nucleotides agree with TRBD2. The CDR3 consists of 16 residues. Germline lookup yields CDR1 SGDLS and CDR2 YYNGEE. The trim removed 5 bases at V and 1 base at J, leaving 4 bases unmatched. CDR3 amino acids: CASSQLAGGSYNEQFF. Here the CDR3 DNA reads TGTGCCAGCAGTCAACTAGCGGGGGGATCCTACAATGAGCAGTTCTTC.

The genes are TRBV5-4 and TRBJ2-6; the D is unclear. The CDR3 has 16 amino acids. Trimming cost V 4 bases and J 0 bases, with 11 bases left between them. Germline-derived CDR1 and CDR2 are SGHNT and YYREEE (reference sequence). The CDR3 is CASSPLRSSGANVLTF. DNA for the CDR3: TGTGCCAGCAGCCCCCTTAGGAGCTCTGGGGCCAACGTCCTGACTTTC.

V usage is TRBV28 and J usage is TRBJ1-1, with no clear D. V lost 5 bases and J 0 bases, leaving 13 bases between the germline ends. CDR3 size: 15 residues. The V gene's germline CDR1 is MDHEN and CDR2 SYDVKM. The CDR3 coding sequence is TGTGCCAGCAGTAGCGCCGGACGGCTGAACACTGAAGCTTTCTTT. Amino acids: CASSSAGRLNTEAFF.

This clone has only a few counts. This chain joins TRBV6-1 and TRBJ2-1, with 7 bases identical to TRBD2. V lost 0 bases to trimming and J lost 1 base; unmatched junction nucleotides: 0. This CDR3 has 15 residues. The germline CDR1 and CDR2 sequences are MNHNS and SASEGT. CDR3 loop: CASSEAGGSYNEQFF. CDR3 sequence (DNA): TGTGCCAGCAGTGAAGCGGGAGGGTCCTACAATGAGCAGTTCTTC.